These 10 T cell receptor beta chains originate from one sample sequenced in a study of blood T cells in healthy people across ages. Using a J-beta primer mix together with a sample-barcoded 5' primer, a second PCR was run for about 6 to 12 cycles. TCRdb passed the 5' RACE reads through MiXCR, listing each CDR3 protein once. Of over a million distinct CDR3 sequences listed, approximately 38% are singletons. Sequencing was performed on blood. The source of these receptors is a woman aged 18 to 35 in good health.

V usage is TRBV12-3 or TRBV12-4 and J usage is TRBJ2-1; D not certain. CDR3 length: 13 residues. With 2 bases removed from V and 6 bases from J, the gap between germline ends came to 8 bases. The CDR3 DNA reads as TGTGCCAGCAGTTTACGGATCAGCAATGAGCAGTTCTTC. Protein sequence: CASSLRISNEQFF.

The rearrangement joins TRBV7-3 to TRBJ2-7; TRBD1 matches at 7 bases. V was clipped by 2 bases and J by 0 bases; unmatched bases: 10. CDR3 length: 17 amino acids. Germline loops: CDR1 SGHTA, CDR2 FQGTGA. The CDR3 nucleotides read TGTGCCAGCAGCTTATTATCCAGGGGGATTGCCTCCTACGAGCAGTACTTC. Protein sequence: CASSLLSRGIASYEQYF. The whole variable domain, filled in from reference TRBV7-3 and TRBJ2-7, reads GAGVSQTPSNKVTEKGKYVELRCDPISGHTALYWYRQSLGQGPEFLIYFQGTGAADDSGLPNDRFFAVRPEGSVSTLKIQRTERGDSAVYLCASSLLSRGIASYEQYFGPGTRLTVT.

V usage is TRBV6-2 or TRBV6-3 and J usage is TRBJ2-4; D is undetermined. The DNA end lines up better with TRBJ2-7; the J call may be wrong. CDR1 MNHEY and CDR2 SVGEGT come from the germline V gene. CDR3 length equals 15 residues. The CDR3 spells CASSYFDPTTHEQYF. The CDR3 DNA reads TGTGCCAGCAGTTACTTCGACCCTACGACCCACGAGCAGTACTTC.

DNA for the CDR3: TGTGCCAGCAGTACCAGACAGGGGGAGGTTCAAGAGACCCAGTTCTTC. Amino acids: CASSTRQGEVQETQFF. The rearrangement uses TRBV27 and TRBJ2-1; 9 nucleotides line up with TRBD1. The CDR3 runs to 16 residues. The germline CDR1 and CDR2 sequences are MNHEY and SMNVEV (reference sequence). The trim removed 5 bases at V and 13 bases at J, leaving 18 bases unmatched.

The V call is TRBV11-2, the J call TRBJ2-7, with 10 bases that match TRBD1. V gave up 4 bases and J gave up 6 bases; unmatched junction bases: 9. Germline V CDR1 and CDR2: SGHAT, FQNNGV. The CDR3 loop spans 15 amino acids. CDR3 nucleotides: TGTGCCAGCAGCTCTACGAGAGGGACAGGGGCCGAGCAGTACTTC. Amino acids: CASSSTRGTGAEQYF.

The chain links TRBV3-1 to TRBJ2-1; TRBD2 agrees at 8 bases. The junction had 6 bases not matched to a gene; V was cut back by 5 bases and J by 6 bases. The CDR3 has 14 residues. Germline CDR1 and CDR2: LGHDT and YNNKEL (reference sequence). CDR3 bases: TGTGCCAGCAGCGGGACTAGTAAGGGCAATGAGCAGTTCTTC. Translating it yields CASSGTSKGNEQFF.

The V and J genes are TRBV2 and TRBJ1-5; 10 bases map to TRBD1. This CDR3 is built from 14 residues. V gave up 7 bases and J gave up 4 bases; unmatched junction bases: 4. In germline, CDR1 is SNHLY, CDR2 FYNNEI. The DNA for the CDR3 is TGTGCCAGCACAGGGACAGGGGCTAATCAGCCCCAGCATTTT. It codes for CASTGTGANQPQHF. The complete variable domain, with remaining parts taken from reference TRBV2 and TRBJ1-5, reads EPEVTQTPSHQVTQMGQEVILRCVPISNHLYFYWYRQILGQKVEFLVSFYNNEISEKSEIFDDQFSVERPDGSNFTLKIRSTKLEDSAMYFCASTGTGANQPQHFGDGTRLSIL.

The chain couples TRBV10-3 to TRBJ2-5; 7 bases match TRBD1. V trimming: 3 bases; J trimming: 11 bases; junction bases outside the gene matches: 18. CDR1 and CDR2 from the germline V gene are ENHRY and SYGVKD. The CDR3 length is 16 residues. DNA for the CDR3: TGTGCCATCAGTGACGTTGAGGGGGCCATTGACAATGAGCAGTACTTC. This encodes CAISDVEGAIDNEQYF.

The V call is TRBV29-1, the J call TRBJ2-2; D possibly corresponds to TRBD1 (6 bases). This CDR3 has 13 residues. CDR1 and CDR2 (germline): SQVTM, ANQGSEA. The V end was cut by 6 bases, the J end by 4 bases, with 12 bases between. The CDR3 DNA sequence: TGCAGCGTCGAGGGACACTCCACCGGGGAGCTGTTTTTT. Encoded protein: CSVEGHSTGELFF.

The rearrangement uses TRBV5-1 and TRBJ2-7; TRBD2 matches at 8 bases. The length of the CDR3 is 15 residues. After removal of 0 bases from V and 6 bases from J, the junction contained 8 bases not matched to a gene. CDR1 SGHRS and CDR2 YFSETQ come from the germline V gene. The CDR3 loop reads CASSLELADTCEQYF. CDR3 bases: TGCGCCAGCAGCTTGGAACTAGCGGATACCTGCGAGCAGTACTTC.